The entry that follows covers one T cell receptor (beta chain) sequence. Its target is unknown. Germline V gives CDR1 SGHDT, CDR2 YYEEEE. V shed 2 bases and J shed 3 bases, with 11 bases lying between them. This CDR3 has 14 residues. The PCR was carried out with 60 Vbeta primers and 13 Jbeta primers. Repertoires were generated with immunoSEQ multiplex PCR, while TCRdb's copy carries only in-frame clones and drops some. Of fewer than 200,000 clones listed, about 81% are singletons. The sample is drawn from a study of cytomegalovirus exposure and HLA in healthy donors. Study outcomes and limitations: CMV serostatus was the only recorded immune exposure for donors. About 87% or about 30% of the time was how often most TCR beta V segments were productive, according to an earlier analysis. Presence/absence analyses assumed roughly uniform sequencing depth across donors.

What was sequenced was PBMCs. This chain joins TRBV5-6 and TRBJ1-1; D not resolved. The source of this sequence is a woman between 45 and 65 years old in good health and CMV-seropositive. The CDR3 reads CASSFTGRDTEAFF. The DNA for the CDR3 is TGTGCCAGCAGCTTTACGGGTAGAGACACTGAAGCTTTCTTT. The full variable domain, its missing parts supplied by reference TRBV5-6 and TRBJ1-1, is DAGVTQSPTHLIKTRGQQVTLRCSPKSGHDTVSWYQQALGQGPQFIFQYYEEEERQRGNFPDRFSGHQFPNYSSELNVNALLLGDSALYLCASSFTGRDTEAFFGQGTRLTVV.